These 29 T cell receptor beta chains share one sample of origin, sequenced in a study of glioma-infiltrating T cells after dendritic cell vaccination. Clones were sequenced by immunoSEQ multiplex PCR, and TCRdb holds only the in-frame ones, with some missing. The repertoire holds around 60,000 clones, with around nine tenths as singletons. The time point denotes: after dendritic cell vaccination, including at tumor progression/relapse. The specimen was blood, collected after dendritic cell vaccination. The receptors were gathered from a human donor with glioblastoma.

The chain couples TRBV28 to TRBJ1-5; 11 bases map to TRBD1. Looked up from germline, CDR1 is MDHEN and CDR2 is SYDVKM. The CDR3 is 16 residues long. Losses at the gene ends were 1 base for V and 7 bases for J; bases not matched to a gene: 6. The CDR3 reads CASSLLGQGDRQPQHF. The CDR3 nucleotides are TGTGCCAGCAGTTTATTGGGACAGGGGGACCGACAGCCCCAGCATTTT.

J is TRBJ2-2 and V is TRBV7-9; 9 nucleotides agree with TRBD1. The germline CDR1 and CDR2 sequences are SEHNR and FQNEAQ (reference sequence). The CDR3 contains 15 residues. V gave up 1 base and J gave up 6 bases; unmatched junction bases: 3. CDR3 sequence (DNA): TGTGCCAGCAGCTTAGTGCGGACAGGGGCCGGGGAGCTGTTTTTT. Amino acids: CASSLVRTGAGELFF. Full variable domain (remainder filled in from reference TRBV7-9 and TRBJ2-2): DTGVSQNPRHKITKRGQNVTFRCDPISEHNRLYWYRQTLGQGPEFLTYFQNEAQLEKSRLLSDRFSAERPKGSFSTLEIQRTEQGDSAMYLCASSLVRTGAGELFFGEGSRLTVL.

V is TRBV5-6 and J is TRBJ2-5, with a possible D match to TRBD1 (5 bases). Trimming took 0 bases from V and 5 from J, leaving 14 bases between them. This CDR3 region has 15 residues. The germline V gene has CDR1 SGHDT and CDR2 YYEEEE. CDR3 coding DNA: TGTGCCAGCAGCTTGGGGGGCCGGGTACGGGAGACCCAGTACTTC. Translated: CASSLGGRVRETQYF.

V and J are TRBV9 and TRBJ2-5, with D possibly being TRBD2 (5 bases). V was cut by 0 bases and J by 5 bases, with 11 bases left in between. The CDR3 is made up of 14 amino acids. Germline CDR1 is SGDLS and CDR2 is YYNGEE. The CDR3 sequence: CASSVGGSRETQYF. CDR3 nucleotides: TGTGCCAGCAGCGTAGGAGGGTCTAGGGAGACCCAGTACTTC.

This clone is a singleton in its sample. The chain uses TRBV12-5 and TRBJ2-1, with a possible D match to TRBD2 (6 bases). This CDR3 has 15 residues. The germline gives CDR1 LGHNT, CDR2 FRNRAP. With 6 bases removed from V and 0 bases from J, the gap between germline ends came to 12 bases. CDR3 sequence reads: CASGTSGYSYNEQFF. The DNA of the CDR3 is TGTGCTAGTGGCACAAGCGGGTACTCCTACAATGAGCAGTTCTTC.

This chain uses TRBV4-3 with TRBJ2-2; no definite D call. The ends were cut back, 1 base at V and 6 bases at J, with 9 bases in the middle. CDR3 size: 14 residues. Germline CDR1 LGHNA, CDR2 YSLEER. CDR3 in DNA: TGCGCCAGCAGCCAAGGTTACCTAGCCGGGGAGCTGTTTTTT. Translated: CASSQGYLAGELFF.

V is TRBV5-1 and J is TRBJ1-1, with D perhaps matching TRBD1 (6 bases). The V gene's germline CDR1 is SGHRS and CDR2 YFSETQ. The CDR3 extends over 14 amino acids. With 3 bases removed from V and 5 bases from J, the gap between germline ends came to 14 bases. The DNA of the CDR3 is TGCGCCAGCAGCTCGAAACAGGGCGGGACTGAAGCTTTCTTT. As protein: CASSSKQGGTEAFF.

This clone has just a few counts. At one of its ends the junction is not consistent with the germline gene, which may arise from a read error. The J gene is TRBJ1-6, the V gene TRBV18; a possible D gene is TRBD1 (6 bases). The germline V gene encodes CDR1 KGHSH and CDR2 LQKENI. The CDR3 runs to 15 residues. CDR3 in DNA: TGTGCCAGCTCAAGGGATATGGGGGACAATTCCCCCCTCCACTTT. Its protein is CASSRDMGDNSPLHF. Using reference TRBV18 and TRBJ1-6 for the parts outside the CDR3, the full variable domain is NAGVMQNPRHLVRRRGQEARLRCSPMKGHSHVYWYRQLPEEGLKFMVYLQKENIIDESGMPKERFSAEFPKEGPSILRIQQVVRGDSAAYFCASSRDMGDNSPLHFGNGTRLTVT.

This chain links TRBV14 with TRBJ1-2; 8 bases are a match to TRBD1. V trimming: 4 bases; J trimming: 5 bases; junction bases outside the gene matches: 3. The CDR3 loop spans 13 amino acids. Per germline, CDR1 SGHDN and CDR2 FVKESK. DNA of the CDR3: TGTGCCAGCAGCCCGGACAGGGTTTATGGCTACACCTTC. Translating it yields CASSPDRVYGYTF.

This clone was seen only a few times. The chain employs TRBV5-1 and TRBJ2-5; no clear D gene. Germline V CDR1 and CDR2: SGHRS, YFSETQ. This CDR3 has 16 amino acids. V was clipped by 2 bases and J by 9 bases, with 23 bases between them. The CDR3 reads CASSFEQKAGLGSQYF. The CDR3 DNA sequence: TGCGCCAGCAGCTTCGAACAAAAGGCAGGCCTTGGGTCCCAGTACTTC.

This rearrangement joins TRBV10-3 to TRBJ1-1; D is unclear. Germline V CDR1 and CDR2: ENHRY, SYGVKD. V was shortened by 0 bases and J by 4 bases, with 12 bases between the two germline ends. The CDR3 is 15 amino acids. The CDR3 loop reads CAISESPGSGTEAFF. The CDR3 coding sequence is TGTGCCATCAGTGAGTCTCCCGGGAGTGGCACTGAAGCTTTCTTT.

CDR3 sequence (DNA): TGTGCCACTTCGGACAGGGGACATAGGAACACTGAAGCTTTCTTT. Translation gives CATSDRGHRNTEAFF. The gene calls are TRBV19 and TRBJ1-1; 9 nucleotides align to TRBD1. Germline V gene data show CDR1 as LNHDA and CDR2 as SQIVND (reference sequence). This CDR3 has 15 amino acids. Trimming removed 10 bases from V and 1 base from J; junction bases left unmatched: 10.

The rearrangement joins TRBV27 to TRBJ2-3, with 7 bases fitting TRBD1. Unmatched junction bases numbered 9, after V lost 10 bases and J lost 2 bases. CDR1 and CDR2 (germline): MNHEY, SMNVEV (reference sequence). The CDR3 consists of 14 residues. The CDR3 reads CAIAKGAPTDTQYF. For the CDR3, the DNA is TGTGCCATCGCAAAGGGGGCTCCCACAGATACGCAGTATTTT.

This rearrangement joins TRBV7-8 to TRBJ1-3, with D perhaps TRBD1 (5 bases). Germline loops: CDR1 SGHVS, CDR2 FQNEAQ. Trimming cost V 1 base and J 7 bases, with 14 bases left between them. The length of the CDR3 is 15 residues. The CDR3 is CASSLVGQGGNTIYF. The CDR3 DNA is TGTGCCAGCAGCTTAGTGGGGCAGGGTGGGAACACCATATATTTT.

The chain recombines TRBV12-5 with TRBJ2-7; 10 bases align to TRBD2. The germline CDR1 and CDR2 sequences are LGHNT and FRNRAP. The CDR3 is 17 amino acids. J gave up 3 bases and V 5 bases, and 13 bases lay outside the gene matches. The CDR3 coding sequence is TGTGCTAGTGGTCTCTCCCAGACTAGCGGGTACCACTACGAGCAGTACTTC. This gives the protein CASGLSQTSGYHYEQYF.

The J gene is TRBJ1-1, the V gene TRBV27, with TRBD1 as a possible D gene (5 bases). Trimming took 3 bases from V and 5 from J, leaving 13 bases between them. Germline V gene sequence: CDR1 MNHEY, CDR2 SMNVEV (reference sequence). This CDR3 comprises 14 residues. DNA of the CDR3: TGTGCCAGCAGTTTCGAGGCGGGGCGAACTGAAGCTTTCTTT. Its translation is CASSFEAGRTEAFF.

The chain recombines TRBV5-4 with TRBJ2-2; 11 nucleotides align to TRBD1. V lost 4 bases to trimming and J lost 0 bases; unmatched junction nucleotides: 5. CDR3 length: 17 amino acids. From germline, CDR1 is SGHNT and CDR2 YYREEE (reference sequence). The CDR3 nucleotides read TGTGCCAGCAGCCCGGGACAGGGGGGAACGAACACCGGGGAGCTGTTTTTT. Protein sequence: CASSPGQGGTNTGELFF.

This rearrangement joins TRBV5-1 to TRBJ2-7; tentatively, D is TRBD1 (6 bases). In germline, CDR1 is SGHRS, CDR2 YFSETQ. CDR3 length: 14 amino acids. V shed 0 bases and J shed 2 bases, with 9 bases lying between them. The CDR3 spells CASSLAGAAYEQYF. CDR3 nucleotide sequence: TGCGCCAGCAGCTTGGCAGGGGCAGCCTACGAGCAGTACTTC.

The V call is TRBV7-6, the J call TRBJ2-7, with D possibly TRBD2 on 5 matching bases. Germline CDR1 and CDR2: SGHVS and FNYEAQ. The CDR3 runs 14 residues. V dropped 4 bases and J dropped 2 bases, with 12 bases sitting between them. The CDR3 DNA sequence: TGTGCCAGCAGCTCCCCCGGGGAAACCTACGAGCAGTACTTC. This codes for CASSSPGETYEQYF.

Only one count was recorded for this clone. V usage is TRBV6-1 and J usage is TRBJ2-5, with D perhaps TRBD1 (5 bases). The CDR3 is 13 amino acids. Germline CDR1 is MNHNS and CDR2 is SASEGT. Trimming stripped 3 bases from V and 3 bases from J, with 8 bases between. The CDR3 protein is CASSDRAEETQYF. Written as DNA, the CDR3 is TGTGCCAGCAGTGACAGGGCAGAAGAGACCCAGTACTTC.

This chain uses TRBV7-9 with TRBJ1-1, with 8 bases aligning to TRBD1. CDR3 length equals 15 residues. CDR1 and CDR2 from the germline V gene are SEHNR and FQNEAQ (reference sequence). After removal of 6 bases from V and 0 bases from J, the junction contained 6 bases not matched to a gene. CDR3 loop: CASSDRGLMNTEAFF. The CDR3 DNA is TGTGCCAGCAGTGACAGGGGCCTAATGAACACTGAAGCTTTCTTT.

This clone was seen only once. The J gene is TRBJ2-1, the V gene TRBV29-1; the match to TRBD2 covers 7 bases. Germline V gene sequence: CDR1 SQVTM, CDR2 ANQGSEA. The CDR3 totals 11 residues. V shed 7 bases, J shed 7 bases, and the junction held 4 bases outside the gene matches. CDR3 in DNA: TGCAGCGCCGGGGGGTGGAATGAGCAGTTCTTC. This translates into CSAGGWNEQFF.

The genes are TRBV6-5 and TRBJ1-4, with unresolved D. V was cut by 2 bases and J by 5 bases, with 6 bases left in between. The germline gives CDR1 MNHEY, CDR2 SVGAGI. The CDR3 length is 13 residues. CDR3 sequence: CASSYRSNEKLFF. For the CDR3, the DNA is TGTGCCAGCAGTTACCGGTCGAATGAAAAACTGTTTTTT.

The CDR3 bases are TGTGCCAGCAGCTTAGAATATAGAGGGACTTACGGAATCGAGCAGTACTTC. This codes for CASSLEYRGTYGIEQYF. The rearrangement joins TRBV11-3 to TRBJ2-7; a weak D match, TRBD2 (6 bases). The length of the CDR3 is 17 residues. The germline V gene has CDR1 SGHNT and CDR2 YENEEA. V was clipped by 0 bases and J by 6 bases, with 21 bases between them.

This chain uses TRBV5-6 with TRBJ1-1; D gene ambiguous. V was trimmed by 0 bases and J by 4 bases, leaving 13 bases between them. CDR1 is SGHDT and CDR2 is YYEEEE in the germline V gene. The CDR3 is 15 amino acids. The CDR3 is CASSLAGGSGTEAFF. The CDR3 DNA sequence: TGTGCCAGCAGCTTGGCCGGTGGGTCGGGCACTGAAGCTTTCTTT. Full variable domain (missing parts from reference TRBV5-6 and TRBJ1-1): DAGVTQSPTHLIKTRGQQVTLRCSPKSGHDTVSWYQQALGQGPQFIFQYYEEEERQRGNFPDRFSGHQFPNYSSELNVNALLLGDSALYLCASSLAGGSGTEAFFGQGTRLTVV.

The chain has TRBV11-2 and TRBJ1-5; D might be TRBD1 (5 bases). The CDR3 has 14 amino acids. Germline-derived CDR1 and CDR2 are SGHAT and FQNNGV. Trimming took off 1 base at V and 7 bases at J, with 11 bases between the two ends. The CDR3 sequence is CASSLVGGAQPQHF. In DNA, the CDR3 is TGTGCCAGCAGCTTAGTGGGAGGGGCCCAGCCCCAGCATTTT. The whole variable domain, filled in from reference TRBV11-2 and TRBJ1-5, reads EAGVAQSPRYKIIEKRQSVAFWCNPISGHATLYWYQQILGQGPKLLIQFQNNGVVDDSQLPKDRFSAERLKGVDSTLKIQPAKLEDSAVYLCASSLVGGAQPQHFGDGTRLSIL.

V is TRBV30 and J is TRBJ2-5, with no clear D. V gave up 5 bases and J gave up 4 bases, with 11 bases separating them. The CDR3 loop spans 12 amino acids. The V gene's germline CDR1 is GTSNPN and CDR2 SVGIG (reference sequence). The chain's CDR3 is CAWRPVPETQYF. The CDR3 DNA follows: TGTGCCTGGCGTCCGGTCCCAGAGACCCAGTACTTC.

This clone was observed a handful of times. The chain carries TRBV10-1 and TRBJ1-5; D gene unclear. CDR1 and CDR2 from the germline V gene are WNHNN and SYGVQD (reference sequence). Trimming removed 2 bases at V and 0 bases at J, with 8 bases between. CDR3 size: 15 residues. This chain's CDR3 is CASSEACVSNQPQHF. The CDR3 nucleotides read TGCGCCAGCAGTGAGGCCTGCGTTAGCAATCAGCCCCAGCATTTT.

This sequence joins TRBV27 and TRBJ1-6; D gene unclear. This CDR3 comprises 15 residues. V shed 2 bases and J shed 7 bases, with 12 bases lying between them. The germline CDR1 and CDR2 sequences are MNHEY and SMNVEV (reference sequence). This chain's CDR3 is CASSLSRGENSPLHF. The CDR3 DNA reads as TGTGCCAGCAGTTTAAGCCGGGGAGAAAATTCACCCCTCCACTTT.